This TCR beta chain emerged from a study of vaccination and CD4 T cells after COVID-19. Study at large: For post-vaccine samples, collection took place a median about 65 days after dose two, ranging from 14 to 241.

About this clonotype itself: The antigen remains undetermined.

The study sequenced cultured CD4+ T cell DNA using the Oncomine TCR Beta short-read assay. TCRdb reanalysed the PCR reads using MiXCR and keeps one entry per CDR3 protein. The table shows roughly 6,700 distinct CDR3 sequences, with more than 60% occurring only once. Treatment noted: approximately nine-day PBMC culture with coronavirus spike peptide pools or control peptides (ViraFEST assay). V was clipped by 2 bases and J by 4 bases, with 8 bases between them. The CDR3 contains 13 residues. Germline V gene sequence: CDR1 MNHNS, CDR2 SASEGT. The sequenced sample consisted of CD4+ T cells from blood, cultured in vitro. The V gene is TRBV6-1, the J gene TRBJ1-2; D is unresolved. This clonotype was sampled from a human donor who had recovered from COVID-19. In DNA form, the CDR3 reads TGTGCCAGCAGTGAAAACAGAGCCTATGGCTACACCTTC. Translation: CASSENRAYGYTF.